A single sample gave rise to the 29 T cell receptor beta chains below, sequenced in a study of T cells in tuberculosis (dated by TCRdb to the late 2010s). Libraries came from the immunoSEQ multiplex PCR assay. TCRdb mirrors the immuneACCESS table, restricted to in-frame sequences. Some clones are absent from its copies; in checked studies, under half trace to an unresolved V gene, and the reason for the others is unknown. In all, the sample holds around 30,000 clones, and approximately 95% of those were seen once. Just under 5% of the sample belongs to the ten largest clones. Sample: PBMCs. Receptors originate from a donor between 10 and 35 years old with latent tuberculosis or without tuberculosis infection.

The V and J genes are TRBV29-1 and TRBJ2-7, with 9 bases identical to TRBD1. The V gene end was trimmed by 6 bases and the J gene end by 2 bases; junction bases not matched to a gene: 5. Per germline, CDR1 SQVTM and CDR2 ANQGSEA. CDR3 length: 13 amino acids. CDR3 bases: TGCAGCGTGGCTCGACAGGGGGCCTACGAGCAGTACTTC. Translating it yields CSVARQGAYEQYF.

The CDR3 is CASRRTGSSYNEQFF. The CDR3 bases are TGTGCCAGCAGGCGTACAGGGAGCTCCTACAATGAGCAGTTCTTC. The rearrangement links TRBV7-2 to TRBJ2-1; tentatively, D is TRBD1 (6 bases). CDR3 length: 15 amino acids. Germline V CDR1 and CDR2: SGHTA, FQGNSA. V was trimmed by 6 bases and J by 0 bases, leaving 12 bases between them.

The V call is TRBV28, the J call TRBJ1-1; D is unresolved. The CDR3 loop spans 13 amino acids. The V end lost 5 bases, the J end lost 3 bases, and 10 bases lay between the germline ends. CDR1 is MDHEN, CDR2 SYDVKM, per germline. The CDR3 sequence: CASSPVVYTEAFF. CDR3 DNA sequence: TGTGCCAGCAGTCCCGTAGTGTACACTGAAGCTTTCTTT. Using reference TRBV28 and TRBJ1-1 for the parts outside the CDR3, the full variable domain is DVKVTQSSRYLVKRTGEKVFLECVQDMDHENMFWYRQDPGLGLRLIYFSYDVKMKEKGDIPEGYSVSREKKERFSLILESASTNQTSMYLCASSPVVYTEAFFGQGTRLTVV.

The chain recombines TRBV28 with TRBJ1-2, with a weak D call TRBD1 (5 bases). V was shortened by 6 bases and J by 8 bases, with 10 bases between the two germline ends. In germline, CDR1 is MDHEN, CDR2 SYDVKM. CDR3 length equals 11 residues. Here the CDR3 reads CASRGGRGYTF. The CDR3 DNA sequence: TGTGCCAGCAGGGGGGGGAGAGGCTACACCTTC.

V and J are TRBV4-2 and TRBJ2-3; TRBD2 matches at 9 bases. V trimming: 2 bases; J trimming: 1 base; junction bases outside the gene matches: 4. The CDR3 totals 16 residues. Germline V gene data show CDR1 as LGHNA and CDR2 as YNFKEQ. The CDR3 DNA sequence: TGTGCCAGCAGCCAACTAGCGGGGCACGGCACAGATACGCAGTATTTT. Translated: CASSQLAGHGTDTQYF.

Only one count was recorded for this clone. J is TRBJ2-7 and V is TRBV5-6, with 8 bases matching TRBD1. CDR1 and CDR2 (germline): SGHDT, YYEEEE. The length of the CDR3 is 15 residues. Unmatched junction bases numbered 12, after V lost 6 bases and J lost 4 bases. The CDR3 nucleotides read TGTGCCAGCAACTCCAGGGGGCGGGTTACTTACGAGCAGTACTTC. It yields the protein CASNSRGRVTYEQYF.

This clone was counted between two and nine times. CDR3 sequence (DNA): TGTGCCAGCCCCCGCGGGACAGCCAAGGATACTGAAGCTTTCTTT. It yields the protein CASPRGTAKDTEAFF. The chain combines TRBV21-1 with TRBJ1-1; TRBD1, the table's D call, was not compared with the DNA. TRBV21-1 is tagged as a pseudogene. This CDR3 has 15 residues.

The chain employs TRBV27 and TRBJ1-2, with TRBD1 matching 9 bases. This CDR3 has 15 residues. V was pared by 6 bases and J by 1 base, with 6 bases of the junction left unmatched. From germline, CDR1 is MNHEY and CDR2 SMNVEV (reference sequence). The CDR3 here is CASREVTGGNYGYTF. The CDR3 DNA follows: TGTGCCAGCAGAGAAGTGACAGGGGGTAACTATGGCTACACCTTC.

The rearrangement links TRBV6-4 to TRBJ2-3, with TRBD2 identical over 7 bases. The CDR3 has 15 amino acids. The V and J ends lost 3 bases and 4 bases, in that order; junction bases with no gene match: 7. Germline assignment: CDR1 MRHNA and CDR2 SNTAGT. CDR3 sequence (DNA): TGTGCCAGCAGTGAAGGACGGGAGGTCTCAGATACGCAGTATTTT. Encoded protein: CASSEGREVSDTQYF.

For this clone: At one of its ends the junction is not consistent with the germline gene, which may arise from a read error. The chain combines TRBV20-1 with TRBJ2-3, with 12 bases aligning to TRBD1. The germline V gene encodes CDR1 DFQATT and CDR2 SNEGSKA (reference sequence). The CDR3 is made up of 9 amino acids. CDR3 sequence (DNA): TGCAAACCGGGACAGGGGGCAATATTT. Translated, it gives CKPGQGAIF.

The chain recombines TRBV13 with TRBJ1-5; 12 bases agree with TRBD1. Germline assignment: CDR1 PRHDT and CDR2 FYEKMQ (reference sequence). V trimming: 6 bases; J trimming: 5 bases; junction bases outside the gene matches: 5. This CDR3 has 15 residues. DNA for the CDR3: TGTGCCAGCAGGACGGGACAGGGGGCCTATCAGCCCCAGCATTTT. This codes for CASRTGQGAYQPQHF.

This clone occurred once. The rearrangement links TRBV2 to TRBJ1-5; D may be TRBD1 (5 bases). This CDR3 has 13 amino acids. Trimming cost V 7 bases and J 4 bases, with 11 bases left between them. CDR1 and CDR2 (germline): SNHLY, FYNNEI. Here the CDR3 DNA reads TGTGCCAGCAACTACAGGAGAAATCAGCCCCAGCATTTT. Encoded protein: CASNYRRNQPQHF.

This clone appeared a single time. The chain recombines TRBV28 with TRBJ2-7, with 9 bases aligning to TRBD1. The CDR3 runs to 14 residues. The V gene end was trimmed by 6 bases and the J gene end by 3 bases; junction bases not matched to a gene: 6. The V gene's germline CDR1 is MDHEN and CDR2 SYDVKM. The CDR3 is CASRPGTGIYEQYF. DNA of the CDR3: TGTGCCAGCAGACCCGGGACAGGGATCTACGAGCAGTACTTC.

The chain carries TRBV5-1 and TRBJ1-1; 7 nucleotides match TRBD1. This CDR3 is built from 15 residues. J lost 4 bases, V lost 2 bases, and 8 bases had no gene match. From germline, CDR1 is SGHRS and CDR2 YFSETQ. CDR3 residues: CASSFAEGAGTEAFF. The CDR3 DNA follows: TGCGCCAGCAGCTTTGCGGAGGGGGCGGGCACTGAAGCTTTCTTT.

The gene calls are TRBV14 and TRBJ2-7; TRBD1 aligns across 8 bases. V was clipped by 2 bases and J by 3 bases; unmatched bases: 3. Germline V gene sequence: CDR1 SGHDN, CDR2 FVKESK. The CDR3 totals 14 residues. CDR3 nucleotides: TGTGCCAGCAGCCAAAAGGACAGGGTCTACGAGCAGTACTTC. It encodes CASSQKDRVYEQYF. The complete variable domain, with remaining parts taken from reference TRBV14 and TRBJ2-7, reads EAGVTQFPSHSVIEKGQTVTLRCDPISGHDNLYWYRRVMGKEIKFLLHFVKESKQDESGMPNNRFLAERTGGTYSTLKVQPAELEDSGVYFCASSQKDRVYEQYFGPGTRLTVT.

The chain employs TRBV27 and TRBJ1-5; TRBD1 agrees at 7 bases. The CDR3 length is 15 residues. In germline, CDR1 is MNHEY, CDR2 SMNVEV (reference sequence). V lost 6 bases and J lost 3; bases outside the gene matches: 8. The CDR3 loop is CASSRDSQDNQPQHF. CDR3 bases: TGTGCCAGCAGCAGGGACAGTCAGGACAATCAGCCCCAGCATTTT.

This sequence joins TRBV28 and TRBJ1-2, with D hard to call. Trimming cost V 3 bases and J 6 bases, with 11 bases left between them. The CDR3 sequence is 13 residues long. Germline V CDR1 and CDR2: MDHEN, SYDVKM. CDR3 nucleotides: TGTGCCAGCAGTTTTAAACCCGGGGATGGCTACACCTTC. Its translation: CASSFKPGDGYTF.

The chain joins TRBV4-3 to TRBJ1-4, with D hard to call. V was shortened by 0 bases and J by 6 bases, with 17 bases between the two germline ends. Germline V gene data show CDR1 as LGHNA and CDR2 as YSLEER. The CDR3 is made up of 17 amino acids. The CDR3 spells CASSQDGGKSRDEKLFF. The CDR3 nucleotides read TGCGCCAGCAGCCAAGATGGTGGCAAGAGCCGGGATGAAAAACTGTTTTTT.

V is TRBV29-1 and J is TRBJ1-1; D remains unclear. Germline V gene lookup returns CDR1 SQVTM and CDR2 ANQGSEA. Trimming stripped 0 bases from V and 3 bases from J, with 11 bases between. The CDR3 consists of 14 residues. Here the CDR3 reads CSVEDRGFHTEAFF. The CDR3 DNA is TGCAGCGTTGAAGATCGCGGATTTCACACTGAAGCTTTCTTT.

The DNA for the CDR3 is TGTGCCAGCAGCTCGGGACTACACGAGCAGTACTTC. Protein sequence: CASSSGLHEQYF. The chain joins TRBV11-1 to TRBJ2-7; TRBD2 matches at 7 bases. Germline lookup yields CDR1 SGHAT and CDR2 FQDESV (reference sequence). Losses at the gene ends were 4 bases for V and 5 bases for J; bases not matched to a gene: 2. The CDR3 length is 12 residues.

The gene calls are TRBV28 and TRBJ1-6; D remains unclear. The germline V gene has CDR1 MDHEN and CDR2 SYDVKM. The V and J ends lost 6 bases and 2 bases respectively, with 17 bases between them. This CDR3 has 17 amino acids. CDR3 sequence (DNA): TGTGCCAGCAGCCTCACAAGATTAAGTACCTATAATTCACCCCTCCACTTT. Translated, it gives CASSLTRLSTYNSPLHF.

The V and J genes are TRBV6-5 and TRBJ2-2; 7 bases are shared with TRBD1. Germline trimming cut 5 bases from V and 3 bases from J; bases unmatched to any gene: 3. The CDR3 has 14 amino acids. The germline CDR1 and CDR2 sequences are MNHEY and SVGAGI. The DNA of the CDR3 is TGTGCCAGCAGTGGTACAGGGGACACCGGGGAGCTGTTTTTT. Translated, it gives CASSGTGDTGELFF.

The rearrangement joins TRBV14 to TRBJ2-1; 9 bases agree with TRBD2. The CDR3 extends over 17 amino acids. Germline trimming cut 3 bases from V and 4 bases from J; bases unmatched to any gene: 10. Germline CDR1 reads SGHDN; CDR2 reads FVKESK. The CDR3 DNA reads TGTGCCAGCAGCCAGTATAGAGCGGGGGGAAAATACAATGAGCAGTTCTTC. Translating it yields CASSQYRAGGKYNEQFF. Full variable domain (remainder filled in from reference TRBV14 and TRBJ2-1): EAGVTQFPSHSVIEKGQTVTLRCDPISGHDNLYWYRRVMGKEIKFLLHFVKESKQDESGMPNNRFLAERTGGTYSTLKVQPAELEDSGVYFCASSQYRAGGKYNEQFFGPGTRLTVL.

The chain recombines TRBV7-2 with TRBJ2-1, with D possibly TRBD2 on 7 matching bases. In germline, CDR1 is SGHTA, CDR2 FQGNSA. This CDR3 has 16 residues. Trimming shortened V by 5 bases and J by 5 bases, and 19 bases separated the two germline ends. The CDR3 protein is CASSLGGGHGNNEQFF. The CDR3 DNA follows: TGTGCCAGCAGCCTAGGGGGGGGCCACGGAAACAATGAGCAGTTCTTC.

This clone was detected a few times. The rearrangement joins TRBV6-6 to TRBJ2-2, with 12 positions matching TRBD2. CDR1 and CDR2 (germline): MNHNY, SVGAGI (reference sequence). The CDR3 length is 15 residues. V lost 6 bases and J lost 4; bases outside the gene matches: 3. DNA of the CDR3: TGTGCCAGCAGGGGGACTAGCGGGTTCACCGGGGAGCTGTTTTTT. Residues: CASRGTSGFTGELFF.

The rearrangement links TRBV28 to TRBJ2-7; D call uncertain. Germline CDR1 is MDHEN and CDR2 is SYDVKM. With 2 bases removed from V and 4 bases from J, the gap between germline ends came to 12 bases. This CDR3 comprises 14 residues. Here the CDR3 DNA reads TGTGCCAGCAGTTTAGAAGACAACCTTTACGAGCAGTACTTC. Its protein product is CASSLEDNLYEQYF.

This sequence joins TRBV5-1 and TRBJ2-3; tentative D call: TRBD2 (6 bases). V was cut by 1 base and J by 2 bases, with 11 bases left in between. This CDR3 is 15 amino acids long. CDR1 is SGHRS, CDR2 YFSETQ, per germline. The CDR3 sequence: CASSLYAGITDTQYF. CDR3 nucleotides: TGCGCCAGCAGCTTGTATGCGGGGATCACAGATACGCAGTATTTT.

Concerning this clone: The same CDR3 is also encoded by other DNA sequences in this sample. This chain joins TRBV28 and TRBJ1-2, with D possibly being TRBD1 (6 bases). Deletions cut 2 bases from V and 4 bases from J, with 8 bases between. The CDR3 is made up of 13 amino acids. Looked up from germline, CDR1 is MDHEN and CDR2 is SYDVKM. The CDR3 region is CASSLVQGYGYTF. As DNA, the CDR3 is TGTGCCAGCAGTTTAGTACAGGGCTATGGCTACACCTTC.

CDR3: CASSLLLYEQYF. CDR3 sequence (DNA): TGCGCCAGCAGCTTGCTTCTCTACGAGCAGTACTTC. V and J are TRBV5-1 and TRBJ2-7; D gene uncertain. V was clipped by 1 base and J by 3 bases, with 5 bases between them. The length of the CDR3 is 12 residues. Germline V gene sequence: CDR1 SGHRS, CDR2 YFSETQ.